One and the same sample provided the 25 T cell receptor beta chains below, sequenced in a study of PD-L1 blockade in urothelial cancer. Described time point: peripheral blood 6 weeks after treatment start. The protocol was immunoSEQ multiplex PCR, while the TCRdb copy is restricted to in-frame clones and leaves out a portion. The sample yields around 120,000 clones, about 89% seen once. The starting material was PBMCs, obtained around atezolizumab (anti-PD-L1) treatment. The source is a man between 60 and 75 years old with urothelial cancer.

The CDR3 DNA reads as TGTGCCAGCTCACCACCGAATCAGAACGCCAGAGAAAAACTGTTTTTT. This codes for CASSPPNQNAREKLFF. The rearrangement links TRBV18 to TRBJ1-4; no clear D gene. CDR3 length equals 16 residues. The V end lost 0 bases, the J end lost 8 bases, and 16 bases lay between the germline ends. Germline CDR1 is KGHSH and CDR2 is LQKENI.

The chain carries TRBV5-1 and TRBJ2-3, with a tentative D call TRBD1 (5 bases). Trimming took 7 bases from V and 5 from J, leaving 17 bases between them. The CDR3 contains 14 residues. Germline CDR1 reads SGHRS; CDR2 reads YFSETQ. The CDR3 coding sequence is TGCGCCAGCTTTCTACAGGCCGGGCAAGATACGCAGTATTTT. As protein: CASFLQAGQDTQYF. Together with reference TRBV5-1 and TRBJ2-3, the CDR3 gives the full variable domain: KAGVTQTPRYLIKTRGQQVTLSCSPISGHRSVSWYQQTPGQGLQFLFEYFSETQRNKGNFPGRFSGRQFSNSRSEMNVSTLELGDSALYLCASFLQAGQDTQYFGPGTRLTVL.

The CDR3 spells CASSAQAGGIGDGYTF. The CDR3 DNA is TGTGCCAGCAGCGCCCAGGCCGGGGGAATCGGGGATGGCTACACCTTC. The chain employs TRBV9 and TRBJ1-2; maybe TRBD1 (5 bases). Germline V gene data show CDR1 as SGDLS and CDR2 as YYNGEE. This CDR3 contains 16 residues. The ends were cut back, 3 bases at V and 6 bases at J, with 21 bases in the middle. The entire variable domain, with the rest obtained from reference TRBV9 and TRBJ1-2, is as follows: DSGVTQTPKHLITATGQRVTLRCSPRSGDLSVYWYQQSLDQGLQFLIQYYNGEERAKGNILERFSAQQFPDLHSELNLSSLELGDSALYFCASSAQAGGIGDGYTFGSGTRLTVV.

V usage is TRBV5-1 and J usage is TRBJ2-7; maybe TRBD1 (6 bases). Germline CDR1 and CDR2: SGHRS and YFSETQ. This CDR3 region has 14 residues. V gave up 2 bases and J gave up 1 base, with 10 bases separating them. CDR3 bases: TGCGCCAGCAGCTTTACCCAGGGGTCCTACGAGCAGTACTTC. Its translation is CASSFTQGSYEQYF.

About this clone itself: One end of the junction fails to match germline, which may point to a read error. The chain has TRBV30 and TRBJ2-2; TRBD1 might be the D (5 bases). The germline CDR1 and CDR2 sequences are GTSNPN and SVGIG (reference sequence). This CDR3 region has 12 residues. This chain's CDR3 is CGRDANTGELFF. CDR3 DNA sequence: TGCGGCAGGGATGCGAACACCGGGGAGCTGTTTTTT.

This rearrangement joins TRBV5-1 to TRBJ2-5; 8 nucleotides agree with TRBD2. After removal of 0 bases from V and 0 bases from J, the junction contained 4 bases not matched to a gene. CDR1 is SGHRS and CDR2 is YFSETQ in the germline V gene. This CDR3 region has 16 residues. CDR3 in amino acids: CASSLAGGGNQETQYF. For the CDR3, the DNA is TGCGCCAGCAGCTTGGCCGGCGGGGGGAACCAAGAGACCCAGTACTTC.

This chain connects TRBV9 to TRBJ2-3; D might be TRBD2 (5 bases). Looked up from germline, CDR1 is SGDLS and CDR2 is YYNGEE. The CDR3 has 12 amino acids. V was trimmed by 4 bases and J by 3 bases, leaving 6 bases between them. The CDR3 sequence: CASSRGTDTQYF. CDR3 DNA: TGTGCCAGCAGCCGAGGGACAGATACGCAGTATTTT. The whole variable domain, filled in from reference TRBV9 and TRBJ2-3, reads DSGVTQTPKHLITATGQRVTLRCSPRSGDLSVYWYQQSLDQGLQFLIQYYNGEERAKGNILERFSAQQFPDLHSELNLSSLELGDSALYFCASSRGTDTQYFGPGTRLTVL.

The chain recombines TRBV7-3 with TRBJ2-5; D might be TRBD2 (6 bases). This CDR3 contains 15 residues. Germline lookup yields CDR1 SGHTA and CDR2 FQGTGA. Trimming left V 2 bases short and J 4 bases short, with 14 bases between. The CDR3: CASSLGLYGGETQYF. CDR3 nucleotides: TGTGCCAGCAGCTTAGGCCTTTACGGGGGAGAGACCCAGTACTTC.

V usage is TRBV5-1 and J usage is TRBJ1-4; D gene uncertain. Germline loops: CDR1 SGHRS, CDR2 YFSETQ. V was cut by 5 bases and J by 5 bases, with 13 bases left in between. The CDR3 is made up of 14 amino acids. The CDR3 loop reads CASRSGSSNEKLFF. The CDR3 bases are TGCGCCAGCAGGTCAGGATCCTCGAATGAAAAACTGTTTTTT.

The rearrangement links TRBV4-1 to TRBJ2-3; 7 bases map to TRBD2. V was pared by 7 bases and J by 2 bases, with 6 bases of the junction left unmatched. The germline CDR1 and CDR2 sequences are MGHRA and YSYEKL. This CDR3 is built from 14 residues. The CDR3 nucleotides are TGCGCCAGCACCCGCGGGGGACCCACAGATACGCAGTATTTT. It encodes CASTRGGPTDTQYF.

The J gene is TRBJ2-7, the V gene TRBV19; the match to TRBD2 covers 10 bases. The CDR3 totals 15 residues. Germline-derived CDR1 and CDR2 are LNHDA and SQIVND (reference sequence). With V trimmed by 3 bases and J by 11 bases, 13 bases remained unmatched. The CDR3 spells CASSIGLAGATGKYF. CDR3 sequence (DNA): TGTGCCAGTAGTATCGGGCTAGCGGGAGCCACCGGGAAGTACTTC.

This clone was seen a single time. V gene TRBV5-1 combines with J gene TRBJ1-1; D unclear. The CDR3 sequence is 13 residues long. V was shortened by 0 bases and J by 1 base, with 4 bases between the two germline ends. CDR1 is SGHRS and CDR2 is YFSETQ in the germline V gene. As DNA, the CDR3 is TGCGCCAGCAGCTTGGCTTCGAACACTGAAGCTTTCTTT. Translation gives CASSLASNTEAFF. The whole variable domain, remainder taken from reference TRBV5-1 and TRBJ1-1, is KAGVTQTPRYLIKTRGQQVTLSCSPISGHRSVSWYQQTPGQGLQFLFEYFSETQRNKGNFPGRFSGRQFSNSRSEMNVSTLELGDSALYLCASSLASNTEAFFGQGTRLTVV.

This clone was found a few times. The rearrangement uses TRBV5-1 and TRBJ2-1; TRBD2 aligns across 9 bases. The germline V gene has CDR1 SGHRS and CDR2 YFSETQ. CDR3 length: 14 residues. The V segment lost 5 bases and the J segment 5 bases; nucleotides outside the gene matches: 5. The CDR3 DNA reads as TGCGCCAGCAGTAGACTAGCGGACAACAATGAGCAGTTCTTC. As protein: CASSRLADNNEQFF.

This clone was detected once. V gene TRBV11-3 combines with J gene TRBJ1-6, with D tentatively TRBD1 (6 bases). CDR1 is SGHNT, CDR2 YENEEA, per germline. The V gene lost 6 bases and the J gene lost 3 bases, with 12 bases spanning the gap. The CDR3 extends over 15 amino acids. The CDR3 spells CASSMDSYYNSPLHF. DNA for the CDR3: TGTGCCAGCAGTATGGACAGTTACTATAATTCACCCCTCCACTTT.

The chain couples TRBV28 to TRBJ1-5, with D unclear. Trimming pared 3 bases from V and 4 bases from J, leaving 13 bases between. The germline V gene encodes CDR1 MDHEN and CDR2 SYDVKM. This CDR3 contains 15 residues. DNA of the CDR3: TGTGCCAGCAGTTTGGACTTTTCGGGGAATCAGCCCCAGCATTTT. Translated, it gives CASSLDFSGNQPQHF. Looking up the rest from reference TRBV28 and TRBJ1-5 gives the full variable domain: DVKVTQSSRYLVKRTGEKVFLECVQDMDHENMFWYRQDPGLGLRLIYFSYDVKMKEKGDIPEGYSVSREKKERFSLILESASTNQTSMYLCASSLDFSGNQPQHFGDGTRLSIL.

The chain links TRBV7-2 to TRBJ2-7; TRBD1 matches 9 bases. This CDR3 is built from 16 residues. Trimming cost V 3 bases and J 6 bases; bases outside gene matches: 12. Germline lookup yields CDR1 SGHTA and CDR2 FQGNSA. The CDR3 protein is CASSLNPIQGAGEQYF. CDR3 nucleotides: TGTGCCAGCAGCTTGAACCCAATACAGGGGGCAGGCGAGCAGTACTTC.

The chain is built from TRBV19 and TRBJ1-5, with TRBD1 matching over 8 bases. CDR3 length: 16 amino acids. V shed 8 bases and J 4 bases; nucleotides not matched to a gene: 13. From germline, CDR1 is LNHDA and CDR2 SQIVND (reference sequence). The CDR3 DNA sequence: TGTGCCAGTGGGAGCGCAGGGGGCGGAGGTAATCAGCCCCAGCATTTT. Translated: CASGSAGGGGNQPQHF.

The chain has TRBV28 and TRBJ2-3, with a tentative D call TRBD2 (10 bases). The CDR3 contains 19 residues. Germline V CDR1 and CDR2: MDHEN, SYDVKM. V was cut by 5 bases and J by 4 bases, with 28 bases left in between. In DNA form, the CDR3 reads TGTGCCAGCAGTCCACAGGGGGCGCAGCGGGAGGGCCCGGCAGATACGCAGTATTTT. Translating it yields CASSPQGAQREGPADTQYF.

This chain connects TRBV29-1 to TRBJ2-3, with D tentatively TRBD1 (5 bases). Trimming took off 6 bases at V and 0 bases at J, with 13 bases between the two ends. CDR3 length: 14 amino acids. The germline V gene has CDR1 SQVTM and CDR2 ANQGSEA. For the CDR3, the DNA is TGCAGCGTCTCGTGGGGCTTTAGCACAGATACGCAGTATTTT. It encodes CSVSWGFSTDTQYF.

This chain connects TRBV11-3 to TRBJ2-2, with 13 bases identical to TRBD2. This CDR3 is 17 amino acids long. Germline loops: CDR1 SGHNT, CDR2 YENEEA. Trimming at V came to 5 bases and at J to 2 bases, leaving 5 bases not matched to a gene. This chain's CDR3 is CASSLGTSGKNTGELFF. CDR3 in DNA: TGTGCCAGCAGCCTGGGGACTAGCGGGAAAAACACCGGGGAGCTGTTTTTT.

The genes are TRBV5-4 and TRBJ1-4; no firm D call. There are 13 residues in the CDR3. V was clipped by 2 bases and J by 4 bases, with 6 bases between them. Germline loops: CDR1 SGHNT, CDR2 YYREEE (reference sequence). The DNA of the CDR3 is TGTGCCAGCAGCTTTGGTAGTAATGAAAAACTGTTTTTT. Translated: CASSFGSNEKLFF.

In DNA form, the CDR3 reads TGTGCCAGTAGTATAAGGGCACAGGGGCGGACTGAAGCTTTCTTT. This codes for CASSIRAQGRTEAFF. V and J are TRBV19 and TRBJ1-1; 7 positions match TRBD1. The CDR3 has 15 residues. V shed 2 bases and J 5 bases; nucleotides not matched to a gene: 8. Germline CDR1 reads LNHDA; CDR2 reads SQIVND (reference sequence).

The chain couples TRBV10-2 to TRBJ1-1; D remains unclear. Looked up from germline, CDR1 is WSHSY and CDR2 is SAAADI. CDR3 size: 15 residues. With 6 bases removed from V and 4 bases from J, the gap between germline ends came to 18 bases. The CDR3 loop reads CASSERRVGGTEAFF. In DNA form, the CDR3 reads TGCGCCAGCAGCGAAAGGAGAGTAGGAGGCACTGAAGCTTTCTTT.

The chain carries TRBV10-3 and TRBJ2-3; TRBD2 aligns across 11 bases. The V gene end was trimmed by 4 bases and the J gene end by 2 bases; junction bases not matched to a gene: 5. Germline CDR1 is ENHRY and CDR2 is SYGVKD. The CDR3 is 16 amino acids. The CDR3 reads CAISALAGGFTDTQYF. In DNA, the CDR3 is TGTGCCATCAGTGCCCTAGCGGGAGGCTTCACAGATACGCAGTATTTT.

The chain employs TRBV18 and TRBJ2-1; D unresolved. V was clipped by 6 bases and J by 8 bases, with 20 bases between them. The CDR3 is made up of 15 amino acids. Germline CDR1 is KGHSH and CDR2 is LQKENI. CDR3 coding DNA: TGTGCCAGCTCCCTTGAAATGGCCCCACACCATGAGCAGTTCTTC. Translated: CASSLEMAPHHEQFF. Using reference TRBV18 and TRBJ2-1 for the parts outside the CDR3, the full variable domain is NAGVMQNPRHLVRRRGQEARLRCSPMKGHSHVYWYRQLPEEGLKFMVYLQKENIIDESGMPKERFSAEFPKEGPSILRIQQVVRGDSAAYFCASSLEMAPHHEQFFGPGTRLTVL.